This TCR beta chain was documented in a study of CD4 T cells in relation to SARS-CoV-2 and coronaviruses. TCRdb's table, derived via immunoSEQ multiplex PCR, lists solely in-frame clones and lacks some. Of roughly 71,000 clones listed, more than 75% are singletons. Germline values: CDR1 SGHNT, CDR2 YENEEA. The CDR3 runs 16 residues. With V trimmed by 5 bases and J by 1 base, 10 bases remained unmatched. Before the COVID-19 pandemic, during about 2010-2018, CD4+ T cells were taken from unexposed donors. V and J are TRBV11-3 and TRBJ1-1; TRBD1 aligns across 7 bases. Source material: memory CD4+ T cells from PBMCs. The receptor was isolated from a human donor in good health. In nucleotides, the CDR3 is TGTGCCAGCAGCCCAGCCCAACAGGGGACGAACACTGAAGCTTTCTTT. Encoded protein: CASSPAQQGTNTEAFF.